What follows are 17 T cell receptor beta chains derived from one specimen sequenced in a study of T cells after posttransplantation cyclophosphamide. The repertoire was sequenced with immunoSEQ multiplex PCR; TCRdb's copy has only in-frame clones and lacks some. The sample holds over 25,000 clones, and no clone turns up only once. Sequencing used PBMCs. The source is a woman younger than 45 in good health and a related stem cell transplant donor.

This clone was picked up a small number of times. This CDR3 is missing its conserved last phenylalanine or tryptophan, likely due to a read error. The V and J genes are TRBV5-6 and TRBJ1-2, with 9 bases that match TRBD1. Germline lookup yields CDR1 SGHDT and CDR2 YYEEEE. This CDR3 region has 16 residues. Unmatched junction bases numbered 7, after V lost 0 bases and J lost 4 bases. The CDR3 bases are TGTGCCAGCAGCTTGGTTGGCGACAGGGGGGTCTATGGCTACACCCTC. Its translation is CASSLVGDRGVYGYTL.

At least ten counts were recorded for this clone. The rearrangement links TRBV7-6 to TRBJ1-2; D uncertain. The V end lost 10 bases, the J end lost 8 bases, and 8 bases lay between the germline ends. The CDR3 covers 9 residues. Germline values: CDR1 SGHVS, CDR2 FNYEAQ. The CDR3 is CATLAGYTF. CDR3 nucleotides: TGTGCCACCCTGGCCGGCTACACCTTC.

This clone showed up just a few times. The rearrangement joins TRBV28 to TRBJ1-2; D is unresolved. This CDR3 comprises 14 residues. The V gene's germline CDR1 is MDHEN and CDR2 SYDVKM. The V and J ends lost 7 bases and 6 bases respectively, with 18 bases between them. In DNA form, the CDR3 reads TGTGCCAGCACGTTCGAGGTCGGGTTTAATGGCTACACCTTC. Translated: CASTFEVGFNGYTF.

The chain carries TRBV7-3 and TRBJ2-7; the match to TRBD1 covers 7 bases. This CDR3 comprises 15 residues. Trimming took 6 bases from V and 3 from J; bases not matched to a gene: 11. Germline CDR1 SGHTA, CDR2 FQGTGA. CDR3 loop: CASSISGTEDYEQYF. CDR3 in DNA: TGTGCCAGCAGTATCTCCGGGACAGAGGACTACGAGCAGTACTTC. Supplemented by reference TRBV7-3 and TRBJ2-7, the full variable domain reads GAGVSQTPSNKVTEKGKYVELRCDPISGHTALYWYRQSLGQGPEFLIYFQGTGAADDSGLPNDRFFAVRPEGSVSTLKIQRTERGDSAVYLCASSISGTEDYEQYFGPGTRLTVT.

The rearrangement joins TRBV19 to TRBJ2-3, with 10 bases lining up with TRBD1. This CDR3 has 15 amino acids. V shed 4 bases, J shed 3 bases, and the junction held 4 bases outside the gene matches. The germline V gene encodes CDR1 LNHDA and CDR2 SQIVND (reference sequence). For the CDR3, the DNA is TGTGCCAGTAGTAAGGGACAGGGGAGGACAGATACGCAGTATTTT. Translated, it gives CASSKGQGRTDTQYF.

This clone has ten or more counts. CDR3 protein: CASSLTGMDGYTF. The CDR3 DNA sequence: TGTGCCAGCAGTTTGACAGGGATGGATGGCTACACCTTC. The J gene is TRBJ1-2, the V gene TRBV6-5, with 7 bases identical to TRBD1. Germline CDR1 and CDR2: MNHEY and SVGAGI. The CDR3 has 13 amino acids. V was clipped by 4 bases and J by 6 bases; unmatched bases: 5.

Ten or more counts support this clone. This rearrangement joins TRBV4-3 to TRBJ1-6; D may be TRBD1 (6 bases). Trimming pared 5 bases from V and 10 bases from J, leaving 18 bases between. The CDR3 spans 15 residues. Germline CDR1 and CDR2: LGHNA and YSLEER. The CDR3 loop is CASSVQRGDNSPLHF. CDR3 nucleotides: TGCGCCAGCAGCGTTCAACGGGGGGACAACTCACCCCTCCACTTT.

J is TRBJ2-1 and V is TRBV4-2, with D possibly TRBD1 on 6 matching bases. V was shortened by 4 bases and J by 1 base, with 8 bases between the two germline ends. CDR3 length equals 14 residues. Looked up from germline, CDR1 is LGHNA and CDR2 is YNFKEQ. The CDR3 protein is CASSLGGSYNEQFF. The CDR3 coding sequence is TGTGCCAGCAGCCTAGGGGGTTCCTACAATGAGCAGTTCTTC.

There are many counts of this clone. This chain links TRBV2 with TRBJ1-1, with 8 bases matching TRBD1. The V and J ends lost 4 bases and 1 base, in that order; junction bases with no gene match: 11. The germline V gene has CDR1 SNHLY and CDR2 FYNNEI. The CDR3 consists of 17 residues. CDR3 region: CASSVETGASPNTEAFF. The CDR3 region has the DNA TGTGCCAGCAGTGTTGAGACAGGGGCCTCCCCGAACACTGAAGCTTTCTTT.

The chain carries TRBV25-1 and TRBJ2-7; D call uncertain. CDR1 MGHDK and CDR2 SYGVNS come from the germline V gene. The CDR3 spans 13 residues. Trimming shortened V by 8 bases and J by 2 bases, and 13 bases separated the two germline ends. The CDR3 spells CASGEQLTYEQYF. CDR3 sequence (DNA): TGTGCCAGCGGCGAACAGCTCACCTACGAGCAGTACTTC.

Ten or more counts support this clone. This chain links TRBV19 with TRBJ1-5, with D possibly matching TRBD1 (6 bases). This CDR3 has 14 amino acids. CDR1 and CDR2 from the germline V gene are LNHDA and SQIVND (reference sequence). V lost 5 bases and J lost 3, with 11 bases in between. The CDR3 loop is CASSSGQLNQPQHF. The CDR3 DNA sequence: TGTGCCAGTAGTTCTGGACAGCTCAATCAGCCCCAGCATTTT.

In its sample, this clone was seen many times. This chain uses TRBV19 with TRBJ1-1, with D unclear. V lost 6 bases and J 2 bases, leaving 22 bases between the germline ends. CDR1 is LNHDA and CDR2 is SQIVND in the germline V gene (reference sequence). The CDR3 covers 17 residues. The DNA for the CDR3 is TGTGCCAGTAGGCGATTTGGAGCGTCTGGACTAAACACTGAAGCTTTCTTT. This sequence encodes CASRRFGASGLNTEAFF.

This clone has at least ten counts. The genes are TRBV7-2 and TRBJ1-3; 7 bases are a match to TRBD1. This CDR3 has 16 amino acids. V shed 2 bases, J shed 6 bases, and the junction held 10 bases outside the gene matches. Germline assignment: CDR1 SGHTA and CDR2 FQGNSA. The CDR3 region is CASSLHAAGQLNTIYF. CDR3 sequence (DNA): TGTGCCAGCAGCTTACATGCGGCGGGACAGTTAAACACCATATATTTT.

This clone came up many times. The rearrangement links TRBV6-2 or TRBV6-3 to TRBJ2-5, with a weak D call TRBD2 (6 bases). Per germline, CDR1 MNHEY and CDR2 SVGEGT. Trimming removed 4 bases from V and 4 bases from J, with 7 bases in between. This CDR3 spans 12 amino acids. The CDR3 sequence: CASSSGGETQYF. For the CDR3, the DNA is TGTGCCAGCAGTTCCGGGGGAGAGACCCAGTACTTC.

This clone was seen many times. The chain employs TRBV30 and TRBJ2-1, with 8 bases lining up with TRBD2. Germline V gene data show CDR1 as GTSNPN and CDR2 as SVGIG (reference sequence). This CDR3 contains 16 residues. J lost 4 bases, V lost 0 bases, and 8 bases had no gene match. CDR3 region: CAWSVPGTRGYNEQFF. The CDR3 DNA reads TGTGCCTGGAGTGTACCTGGGACTAGAGGGTACAATGAGCAGTTCTTC.

This clone occurred many times. This chain uses TRBV13 with TRBJ2-1, with 8 bases that match TRBD1. V shed 2 bases, J shed 8 bases, and the junction held 8 bases outside the gene matches. There are 15 residues in the CDR3. CDR1 and CDR2 from the germline V gene are PRHDT and FYEKMQ (reference sequence). In DNA form, the CDR3 reads TGTGCCAGCAGCTTATTCCGGACAGGGAGGCATGAGCAGTTCTTC. The encoded protein is CASSLFRTGRHEQFF. The complete variable domain, with remaining parts taken from reference TRBV13 and TRBJ2-1, reads AAGVIQSPRHLIKEKRETATLKCYPIPRHDTVYWYQQGPGQDPQFLISFYEKMQSDKGSIPDRFSAQQFSDYHSELNMSSLELGDSALYFCASSLFRTGRHEQFFGPGTRLTVL.

The chain links TRBV6-4 to TRBJ1-2; 8 bases agree with TRBD1. V shed 6 bases, J shed 8 bases, and the junction held 11 bases outside the gene matches. The CDR3 contains 14 residues. Germline lookup yields CDR1 MRHNA and CDR2 SNTAGT. The CDR3 DNA sequence: TGTGCCAGCAGCGCCACACGGACAGGGCAGGGCTACACCTTC. Protein sequence: CASSATRTGQGYTF.